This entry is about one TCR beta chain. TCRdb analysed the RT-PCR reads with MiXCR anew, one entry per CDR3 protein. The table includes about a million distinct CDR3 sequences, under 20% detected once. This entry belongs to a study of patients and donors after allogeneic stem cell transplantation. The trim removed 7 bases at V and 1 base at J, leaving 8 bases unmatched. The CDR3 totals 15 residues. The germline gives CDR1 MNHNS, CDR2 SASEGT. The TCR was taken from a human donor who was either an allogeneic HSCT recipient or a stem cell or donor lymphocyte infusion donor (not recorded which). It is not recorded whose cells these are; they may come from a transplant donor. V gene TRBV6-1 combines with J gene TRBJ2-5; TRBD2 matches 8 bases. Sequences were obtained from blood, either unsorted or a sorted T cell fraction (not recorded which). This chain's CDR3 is CASKTVAGTQETQYF. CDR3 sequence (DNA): TGTGCCAGCAAGACAGTAGCGGGGACCCAAGAGACCCAGTACTTC.